What follows are 27 T cell receptor beta chains derived from one specimen sequenced in a study of CD8 T cells in ankylosing spondylitis. MiXCR, run by TCRdb on the 5' RACE reads, gives a single entry per CDR3 protein. The table has 230,000 or so distinct CDR3 sequences, 15% to 20% seen once; the top ten hold around 30%. The sample comprised blood, either unsorted or a sorted T cell fraction (not recorded which). The source is a male donor with ankylosing spondylitis or in good health (not recorded which).

This clonotype was counted between two and nine times. The chain carries TRBV12-3 or TRBV12-4 and TRBJ2-7, with TRBD1 as a possible D gene (6 bases). V was shortened by 5 bases and J by 2 bases, with 19 bases between the two germline ends. The CDR3 has 16 residues. Here the CDR3 DNA reads TGTGCCAGCAGTCTTCGGACAGCGAGACTGCCCTACGAGCAGTACTTC. Encoded protein: CASSLRTARLPYEQYF.

This clonotype was found a few times. The chain uses TRBV5-6 and TRBJ2-1; the D gene is possibly TRBD1 (6 bases). Per germline, CDR1 SGHDT and CDR2 YYEEEE. Trimming cost V 4 bases and J 4 bases, with 9 bases left between them. This CDR3 region has 13 residues. The CDR3 region has the DNA TGTGCCAGCAGCCCAGACAGGTACAATGAGCAGTTCTTC. Its translation is CASSPDRYNEQFF.

This clonotype was picked up a small number of times. This chain joins TRBV27 and TRBJ2-4, with D perhaps matching TRBD1 (5 bases). Trimming took 4 bases from V and 6 from J, leaving 19 bases between them. The CDR3 totals 16 residues. CDR1 is MNHEY and CDR2 is SMNVEV in the germline V gene (reference sequence). The CDR3 is CASSSHPPLGRNIQYF. CDR3 in DNA: TGTGCCAGCAGTTCACACCCCCCTTTGGGGCGAAACATTCAGTACTTC.

This clonotype was recorded at least ten times. The chain links TRBV6-5 to TRBJ2-7; a possible D gene is TRBD1 (6 bases). The CDR3 length is 15 residues. Germline lookup yields CDR1 MNHEY and CDR2 SVGAGI. V lost 0 bases and J 3 bases, leaving 12 bases between the germline ends. In DNA form, the CDR3 reads TGTGCCAGCAGTTACTCGCAGCAGGGGAACTACGAGCAGTACTTC. It specifies CASSYSQQGNYEQYF.

In its sample, this clonotype was seen a few times. This chain joins TRBV5-1 and TRBJ2-3; TRBD2 is a possible D gene (6 bases). The V end was cut by 1 base, the J end by 5 bases, with 14 bases between. Germline values: CDR1 SGHRS, CDR2 YFSETQ. The CDR3 loop spans 15 amino acids. The CDR3 is CASSLPAGTLDTQYF. CDR3 sequence (DNA): TGCGCCAGCAGCTTGCCAGCCGGGACTTTAGATACGCAGTATTTT.

This chain links TRBV29-1 with TRBJ2-7; TRBD1 matches 8 bases. Trimming cost V 0 bases and J 6 bases; bases outside gene matches: 4. There are 13 residues in the CDR3. The germline V gene has CDR1 SQVTM and CDR2 ANQGSEA. Written as DNA, the CDR3 is TGCAGCGTTGAAGACGGAGACAGGGGCGAGCAGTACTTC. Its translation is CSVEDGDRGEQYF.

This clonotype has only a few counts. The chain has TRBV4-3 and TRBJ2-3; the match to TRBD2 covers 7 bases. V shed 1 base and J 0 bases; nucleotides not matched to a gene: 13. CDR3 length equals 19 residues. CDR1 LGHNA and CDR2 YSLEER come from the germline V gene. Written as DNA, the CDR3 is TGCGCCAGCAGCCAAGGAGACCTCTCAGGGAGGGGCAGCACAGATACGCAGTATTTT. Amino acids: CASSQGDLSGRGSTDTQYF.

This clonotype was picked up many times. The CDR3 region has the DNA TGTGCCAGCAGTCCAACGGGAGCAACTAATGAAAAACTGTTTTTT. Translating gives CASSPTGATNEKLFF. J is TRBJ1-4 and V is TRBV7-3, with unresolved D. Germline CDR1 is SGHTA and CDR2 is FQGTGA. V gave up 6 bases and J gave up 0 bases, with 11 bases separating them. The CDR3 sequence is 15 residues long.

This clonotype was found a few times. This rearrangement joins TRBV29-1 to TRBJ1-2; the match to TRBD1 covers 9 bases. CDR1 is SQVTM, CDR2 ANQGSEA, per germline. The CDR3 is 14 amino acids. V shed 0 bases, J shed 5 bases, and the junction held 4 bases outside the gene matches. DNA for the CDR3: TGCAGCGTTGAAGATTCTGACAGGGGGTATGGCTACACCTTC. Its protein product is CSVEDSDRGYGYTF. Looking up the rest from reference TRBV29-1 and TRBJ1-2 gives the full variable domain: SAVISQKPSRDICQRGTSLTIQCQVDSQVTMMFWYRQQPGQSLTLIATANQGSEATYESGFVIDKFPISRPNLTFSTLTVSNMSPEDSSIYLCSVEDSDRGYGYTFGSGTRLTVV.

This clonotype has a count of ten or more. The chain recombines TRBV4-2 with TRBJ2-4; 13 positions match TRBD2. The V gene's germline CDR1 is LGHNA and CDR2 YNFKEQ. V lost 4 bases, J lost 3 bases, and 12 bases stayed unmatched. This CDR3 region has 19 residues. DNA for the CDR3: TGTGCCAGCAGCCTCGAAGGGACTAGCGGGGTCTCCAGCAAAAACATTCAGTACTTC. This gives the protein CASSLEGTSGVSSKNIQYF.

As to this clonotype: The junction does not match germline at one end; this may be a read error. J is TRBJ2-3 and V is TRBV7-7; maybe TRBD2 (6 bases). The CDR3 has 16 residues. Germline CDR1 SSHAT, CDR2 FNYEAQ (reference sequence). The CDR3, as DNA: TGTGCTAGCAGCTTACGGAGGGAGTTTCAAGCAGATACGCAGTATTTT. Translating it yields CASSLRREFQADTQYF.

This clonotype has a handful of counts. The chain is built from TRBV29-1 and TRBJ1-4, with 7 positions matching TRBD1. Per the germline V gene, CDR1 is SQVTM and CDR2 is ANQGSEA. The CDR3 sequence is 13 residues long. V was pared by 7 bases and J by 4 bases, with 6 bases of the junction left unmatched. The CDR3 DNA reads TGCAGCGACCGGGACAGCTTTAATGAAAAACTGTTTTTT. This sequence encodes CSDRDSFNEKLFF.

CDR3 sequence reads: CASSSRTGVNTGELFF. The DNA of the CDR3 is TGTGCCAGCAGCTCTCGGACAGGGGTTAACACCGGGGAGCTGTTTTTT. The chain links TRBV7-8 to TRBJ2-2, with TRBD1 matching 9 bases. The CDR3 totals 16 residues. Germline-derived CDR1 and CDR2 are SGHVS and FQNEAQ. The ends lost 4 bases at V and 2 bases at J; junction bases unmatched: 5.

This clonotype has just a few counts. V is TRBV12-3 or TRBV12-4 and J is TRBJ2-2, with D tentatively TRBD2 (5 bases). Trimming pared 8 bases from V and 3 bases from J, leaving 7 bases between. The CDR3 runs 12 residues. The CDR3 loop reads CASGGYTGELFF. The DNA of the CDR3 is TGTGCCAGCGGCGGGTACACCGGGGAGCTGTTTTTT.

This clonotype was seen more than once but under ten times. DNA for the CDR3: TGTGCCAGCAGCGTAGAAGGGACTAGCGTGGAGACCCAGTACTTC. Its protein product is CASSVEGTSVETQYF. This chain connects TRBV9 to TRBJ2-5; 10 bases agree with TRBD2. The CDR3 runs to 15 residues. V was clipped by 0 bases and J by 5 bases; unmatched bases: 4. The germline CDR1 and CDR2 sequences are SGDLS and YYNGEE.

This clonotype was seen many times. The chain uses TRBV27 and TRBJ2-7, with TRBD2 matching over 11 bases. The CDR3 extends over 17 amino acids. V was clipped by 2 bases and J by 4 bases; unmatched bases: 10. Germline assignment: CDR1 MNHEY and CDR2 SMNVEV (reference sequence). CDR3 sequence: CASSLEGVGTSGYEQYF. DNA for the CDR3: TGTGCCAGCAGTTTAGAAGGGGTGGGGACTAGCGGATACGAGCAGTACTTC.

This clonotype was detected a few times. The rearrangement joins TRBV20-1 to TRBJ1-1; 10 positions match TRBD1. V shed 6 bases and J 5 bases; nucleotides not matched to a gene: 6. This CDR3 contains 13 residues. Germline loops: CDR1 DFQATT, CDR2 SNEGSKA (reference sequence). The DNA of the CDR3 is TGCAGTGCCGGCGGGACAGGGGTGACTGAAGCTTTCTTT. Its protein is CSAGGTGVTEAFF.

This clonotype was observed at least ten times. The V and J genes are TRBV27 and TRBJ1-3; the D is unclear. CDR1 MNHEY and CDR2 SMNVEV come from the germline V gene (reference sequence). The CDR3 length is 14 residues. V gave up 5 bases and J gave up 0 bases, with 8 bases separating them. In DNA form, the CDR3 reads TGTGCCAGCAGTCCCTCAGGCTCTGGAAACACCATATATTTT. Protein product: CASSPSGSGNTIYF.

Only a few counts were recorded for this clonotype. This chain connects TRBV14 to TRBJ2-2; the match to TRBD1 covers 7 bases. Germline V gene lookup returns CDR1 SGHDN and CDR2 FVKESK. The CDR3 is made up of 16 amino acids. The ends lost 2 bases at V and 6 bases at J; junction bases unmatched: 9. The CDR3 here is CASSQRQGIGSGELFF. For the CDR3, the DNA is TGTGCCAGCAGCCAAAGACAGGGAATTGGCTCCGGGGAGCTGTTTTTT.

A few counts support this clonotype. J is TRBJ2-7 and V is TRBV11-2, with D maybe TRBD2 (5 bases). CDR1 and CDR2 (germline): SGHAT, FQNNGV. The CDR3 extends over 12 amino acids. Between the trimmed V and J ends, which lost 4 bases and 3 bases, there was a span of 7 bases. The CDR3: CASSWTVYEQYF. As DNA, the CDR3 is TGTGCCAGCAGCTGGACTGTCTACGAGCAGTACTTC. The full variable domain, completed using reference TRBV11-2 and TRBJ2-7, is EAGVAQSPRYKIIEKRQSVAFWCNPISGHATLYWYQQILGQGPKLLIQFQNNGVVDDSQLPKDRFSAERLKGVDSTLKIQPAKLEDSAVYLCASSWTVYEQYFGPGTRLTVT.

This clonotype was detected a few times. The chain uses TRBV12-3 or TRBV12-4 and TRBJ2-2; 10 nucleotides match TRBD2. V was pared by 6 bases and J by 5 bases, with 6 bases of the junction left unmatched. This CDR3 contains 15 residues. The CDR3 region is CASSFLAGATGELFF. The CDR3 nucleotides are TGTGCCAGCAGCTTCCTAGCGGGAGCAACCGGGGAGCTGTTTTTT.

This clonotype came up a few times. V and J are TRBV29-1 and TRBJ2-1; no clear D. The CDR3 totals 11 residues. V lost 4 bases, J lost 6 bases, and 7 bases lay in between. The germline gives CDR1 SQVTM, CDR2 ANQGSEA. CDR3 coding DNA: TGCAGCGTTGCCGTTAGCAATGAGCAGTTCTTC. This gives the protein CSVAVSNEQFF.

This clonotype occurred a few times. This CDR3 reads CASSFEPGLAGVGGTQYF. The DNA of the CDR3 is TGTGCCAGCAGCTTTGAGCCCGGCCTGGCGGGAGTCGGGGGTACGCAGTATTTT. The rearrangement uses TRBV7-8 and TRBJ2-3; 7 bases map to TRBD2. Germline V gives CDR1 SGHVS, CDR2 FQNEAQ. V gave up 3 bases and J gave up 8 bases; unmatched junction bases: 20. The CDR3 runs 18 residues.

This clonotype was seen ten or more times. This sequence joins TRBV14 and TRBJ2-1, with D unclear. CDR1 SGHDN and CDR2 FVKESK come from the germline V gene. V was trimmed by 0 bases and J by 9 bases, leaving 9 bases between them. The CDR3 is 13 amino acids. DNA for the CDR3: TGTGCCAGCAGCCAAGATCTCGACCTTGAGCAGTTCTTC. This codes for CASSQDLDLEQFF.

This clonotype was picked up a small number of times. This CDR3 is CASGPRTSYEQFF. The CDR3, as DNA: TGTGCCAGCGGACCCCGGACTAGCTATGAGCAGTTCTTC. V is TRBV11-1 and J is TRBJ2-1, with 8 bases identical to TRBD2. Trimming at V came to 8 bases and at J to 8 bases, leaving 8 bases not matched to a gene. This CDR3 is 13 amino acids long. Germline values: CDR1 SGHAT, CDR2 FQDESV (reference sequence).

The table lists this clonotype with a few counts. The chain links TRBV27 to TRBJ2-7, with D perhaps given as TRBD1 or TRBD2 (5 bases each). Germline lookup yields CDR1 MNHEY and CDR2 SMNVEV (reference sequence). Trimming took 4 bases from V and 0 from J, leaving 13 bases between them. This CDR3 is 15 amino acids long. The CDR3 region has the DNA TGTGCCAGCAGTTCCCGGGACCAGAGCTCCTACGAGCAGTACTTC. Translating gives CASSSRDQSSYEQYF.

J is TRBJ1-5 and V is TRBV27; a weak D match, TRBD1 (5 bases). CDR3 size: 15 residues. Trimming removed 2 bases at V and 1 base at J, with 9 bases between. The germline V gene encodes CDR1 MNHEY and CDR2 SMNVEV (reference sequence). CDR3 loop: CASSLLGTSNQPQHF. CDR3 DNA: TGTGCCAGCAGTTTACTCGGGACGAGCAATCAGCCCCAGCATTTT.